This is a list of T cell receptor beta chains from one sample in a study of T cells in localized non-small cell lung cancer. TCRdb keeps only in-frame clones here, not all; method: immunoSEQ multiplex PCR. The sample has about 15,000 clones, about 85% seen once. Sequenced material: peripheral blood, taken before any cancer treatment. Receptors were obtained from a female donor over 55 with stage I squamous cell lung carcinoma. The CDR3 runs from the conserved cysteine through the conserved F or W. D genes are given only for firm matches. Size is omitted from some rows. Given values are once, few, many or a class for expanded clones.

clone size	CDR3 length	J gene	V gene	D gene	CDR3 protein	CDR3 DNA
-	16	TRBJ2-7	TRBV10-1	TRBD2	CASSAGTSGGAYEQYF	TGCGCCAGCAGTGCCGGGACTAGCGGGGGTGCCTACGAGCAGTACTTC
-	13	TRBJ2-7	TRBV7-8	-	CASSPEGRYEQYF	TGTGCCAGCAGCCCCGAGGGGCGCTACGAGCAGTACTTC
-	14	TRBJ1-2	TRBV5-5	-	CASSVDQGTYGYTF	TGTGCCAGCAGCGTAGATCAGGGGACCTATGGCTACACCTTC
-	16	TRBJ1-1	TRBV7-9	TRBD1	CASSPGTGGLNTEAFF	TGTGCCAGCAGCCCCGGGACAGGGGGCTTGAACACTGAAGCTTTCTTT
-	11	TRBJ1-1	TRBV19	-	CAASPGVKAFF	TGTGCCGCCTCGCCGGGGGTGAAAGCTTTCTTT
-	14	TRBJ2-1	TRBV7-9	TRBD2	CASSLTSGYNEQFF	TGTGCCAGCAGCTTAACTAGCGGCTACAATGAGCAGTTCTTC
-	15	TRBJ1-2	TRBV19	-	CATSGRQIGDYGYTF	TGTGCCACTTCGGGCAGACAGATCGGGGACTATGGCTACACCTTC
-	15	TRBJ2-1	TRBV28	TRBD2	CASSLAGGPLNEQFF	TGTGCCAGCAGTTTAGCGGGAGGGCCATTAAATGAGCAGTTCTTC
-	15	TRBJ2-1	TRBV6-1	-	CASNRAGDLADEQFF	TGTGCCAGCAATCGGGCCGGGGACCTGGCGGATGAGCAGTTCTTC
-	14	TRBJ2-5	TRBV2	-	CASRMTAEQETQYF	TGTGCCAGCAGGATGACAGCGGAGCAAGAGACCCAGTACTTC
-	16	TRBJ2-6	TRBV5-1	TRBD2	CASSLTSGSGANVLTF	TGCGCCAGCAGCTTGACTAGCGGCTCTGGGGCCAACGTCCTGACTTTC
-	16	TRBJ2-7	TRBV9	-	CASSVGSDASSYEQYF	TGTGCCAGCAGCGTAGGGTCTGACGCTTCCTCCTACGAGCAGTACTTC
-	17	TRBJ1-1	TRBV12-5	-	CASGLVPGPHSSGEAFF	TGTGCTAGTGGTTTGGTACCCGGGCCCCATTCTTCGGGTGAAGCTTTCTTT
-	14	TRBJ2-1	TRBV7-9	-	CASSLAQLGGEQFF	TGTGCCAGCAGCTTAGCGCAGCTAGGCGGTGAGCAGTTCTTC
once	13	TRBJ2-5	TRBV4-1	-	CASSQAIQETQYF	TGCGCCAGCAGCCAAGCCATTCAAGAGACCCAGTACTTC
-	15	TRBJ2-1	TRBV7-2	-	CASSLAASTYNEQFF	TGTGCCAGCAGCTTAGCGGCTTCAACCTACAATGAGCAGTTCTTC
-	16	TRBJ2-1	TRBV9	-	CASSPPGPPLYNEQFF	TGTGCCAGCAGCCCTCCGGGACCTCCCTTATACAATGAGCAGTTCTTC
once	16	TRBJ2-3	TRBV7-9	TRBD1	CASSLAGTGVTDTQYF	TGTGCCAGCAGCCTGGCCGGGACAGGGGTGACAGATACGCAGTATTTT
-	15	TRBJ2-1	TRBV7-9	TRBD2	CASSFSGGWNNEQFF	TGTGCCAGCAGCTTTAGCGGGGGTTGGAACAATGAGCAGTTCTTC
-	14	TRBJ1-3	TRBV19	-	CASSTALRGNTIYF	TGTGCCAGTAGTACGGCCTTGAGGGGAAACACCATATATTTT
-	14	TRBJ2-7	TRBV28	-	CASSQLDEDYEQYF	TGTGCCAGCAGCCAGCTGGACGAGGACTACGAGCAGTACTTC
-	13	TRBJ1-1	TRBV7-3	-	CASSSSVNTEAFF	TGTGCCAGCAGCTCCTCAGTTAACACTGAAGCTTTCTTT
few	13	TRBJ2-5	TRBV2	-	CASSEDSQETQYF	TGTGCCAGCAGTGAAGACAGCCAAGAGACCCAGTACTTC
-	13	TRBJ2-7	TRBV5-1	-	CASSLQGQGEQYF	TGCGCCAGCAGCTTACAGGGTCAGGGCGAGCAGTACTTC
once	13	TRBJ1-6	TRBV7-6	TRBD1	CASGQGGSSPLHF	TGTGCCAGTGGACAGGGAGGAAGTTCACCCCTCCACTTT
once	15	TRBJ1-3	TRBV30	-	CAWRTRTVPGNTIYF	TGTGCCTGGAGGACAAGGACAGTTCCTGGAAACACCATATATTTT
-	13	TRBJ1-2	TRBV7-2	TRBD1	CASSLGQGRGYTF	TGTGCCAGCAGCTTAGGACAGGGTAGAGGCTACACCTTC
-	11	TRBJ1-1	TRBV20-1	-	CSAPKDTEAFF	TGCAGTGCTCCAAAGGACACTGAAGCTTTCTTT
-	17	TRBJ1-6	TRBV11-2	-	CASSLMGQDRGFRPLHF	TGTGCCAGCAGCTTAATGGGTCAGGACAGAGGGTTTCGCCCCCTCCACTTT
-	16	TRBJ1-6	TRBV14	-	CASSQDRGSYNSPLHF	TGTGCCAGCAGCCAAGATCGGGGCTCCTATAATTCACCCCTCCACTTT
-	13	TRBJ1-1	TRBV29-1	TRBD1	CSALTGSNTEAFF	TGCAGCGCTTTGACAGGGTCGAACACTGAAGCTTTCTTT
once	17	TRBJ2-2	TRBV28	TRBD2	CASSLSGLGKDTGELFF	TGTGCCAGCAGTTTATCGGGACTAGGTAAAGACACCGGGGAGCTGTTTTTT
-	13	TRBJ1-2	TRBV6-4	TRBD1	CAIQGTSNYGYTF	TGTGCCATACAGGGGACTTCTAACTATGGCTACACCTTC
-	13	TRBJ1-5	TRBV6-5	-	CASSGRGNQPQHF	TGTGCCAGCAGTGGGAGGGGCAATCAGCCCCAGCATTTT
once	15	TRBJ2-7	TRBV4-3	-	CASSLSVLNSYEQYF	TGCGCCAGCAGCCTATCGGTACTAAACTCCTACGAGCAGTACTTC
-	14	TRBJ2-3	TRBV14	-	CASSQVTSTDTQYF	TGTGCCAGCAGCCAAGTTACTAGCACAGATACGCAGTATTTT
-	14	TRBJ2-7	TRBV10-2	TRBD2	CASSEFSGSNEQYF	TGCGCCAGCAGTGAGTTTAGCGGGAGTAACGAGCAGTACTTC
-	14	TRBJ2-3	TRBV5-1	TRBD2	CASNGGGAADTQYF	TGCGCCAGCAACGGCGGGGGGGCCGCAGATACGCAGTATTTT
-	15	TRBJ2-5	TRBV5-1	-	CASSLQGHTEETQYF	TGCGCCAGCAGCTTGCAGGGACACACCGAAGAGACCCAGTACTTC
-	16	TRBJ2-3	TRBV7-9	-	CASSRTLRQRTDTQYF	TGTGCCAGCAGCCGTACCCTCCGACAGCGCACAGATACGCAGTATTTT
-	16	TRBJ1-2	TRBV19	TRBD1	CAGWGRSTGRFYGYTF	TGTGCCGGCTGGGGGAGGTCGACAGGGAGATTCTATGGCTACACCTTC
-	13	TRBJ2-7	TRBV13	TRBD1	CASSHRGPYEQYF	TGTGCCAGCAGCCACAGGGGGCCCTACGAGCAGTACTTC
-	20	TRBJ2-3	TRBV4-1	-	CASSQELSALEGRSTDTQYF	TGCGCCAGCAGCCAAGAGTTATCTGCCCTTGAGGGGAGGAGCACAGATACGCAGTATTTT
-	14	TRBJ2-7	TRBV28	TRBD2	CASKPSGPPYEQYF	TGTGCCAGCAAGCCTAGCGGGCCACCCTACGAGCAGTACTTC
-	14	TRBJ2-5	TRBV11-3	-	CASSLRAGQETQYF	TGTGCCAGCAGCTTGAGGGCAGGGCAAGAGACCCAGTACTTC
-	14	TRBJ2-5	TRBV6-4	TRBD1	CASSEGTGGETQYF	TGTGCCAGCAGTGAAGGGACAGGGGGTGAGACCCAGTACTTC
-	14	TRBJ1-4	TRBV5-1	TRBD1	CASSLRGLNEKLFF	TGCGCCAGCAGCCTAAGGGGGCTTAATGAAAAACTGTTTTTT
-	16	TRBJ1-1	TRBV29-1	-	CSVPPRGGGSGTEAFF	TGCAGCGTTCCTCCCAGGGGCGGGGGTTCGGGCACTGAAGCTTTCTTT
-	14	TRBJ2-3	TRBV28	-	CASSLIGNTDTQYF	TGTGCCAGCAGTTTAATCGGGAACACAGATACGCAGTATTTT
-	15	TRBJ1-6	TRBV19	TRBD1	CASSRDSENNSPLHF	TGTGCCAGTAGCCGGGACAGTGAAAATAATTCACCCCTCCACTTT
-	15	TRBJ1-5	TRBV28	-	CASSFNDYSNQPQHF	TGTGCCAGCAGTTTCAACGATTATAGCAATCAGCCCCAGCATTTT
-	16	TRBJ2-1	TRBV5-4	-	CASSSEPTSSYNEQFF	TGTGCCAGCAGCTCGGAACCTACGAGCTCCTACAATGAGCAGTTCTTC
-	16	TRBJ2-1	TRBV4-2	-	CASSQVYRGIHNEQFF	TGTGCCAGCAGCCAAGTGTATCGGGGGATACACAATGAGCAGTTCTTC
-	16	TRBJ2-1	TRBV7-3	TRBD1	CASSPRDRGSYNEQFF	TGTGCCAGCAGCCCTAGAGACAGGGGGTCCTACAATGAGCAGTTCTTC
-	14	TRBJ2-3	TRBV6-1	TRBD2	CASRQAGIPNTQYF	TGTGCCAGCAGGCAAGCGGGAATCCCTAATACGCAGTATTTT
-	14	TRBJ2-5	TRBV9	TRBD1	CASSAGTAKETQYF	TGTGCCAGCAGCGCCGGGACAGCCAAAGAGACCCAGTACTTC
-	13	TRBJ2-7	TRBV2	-	CATQSGRNYEQYF	TGTGCCACTCAGTCGGGCCGAAACTACGAGCAGTACTTC